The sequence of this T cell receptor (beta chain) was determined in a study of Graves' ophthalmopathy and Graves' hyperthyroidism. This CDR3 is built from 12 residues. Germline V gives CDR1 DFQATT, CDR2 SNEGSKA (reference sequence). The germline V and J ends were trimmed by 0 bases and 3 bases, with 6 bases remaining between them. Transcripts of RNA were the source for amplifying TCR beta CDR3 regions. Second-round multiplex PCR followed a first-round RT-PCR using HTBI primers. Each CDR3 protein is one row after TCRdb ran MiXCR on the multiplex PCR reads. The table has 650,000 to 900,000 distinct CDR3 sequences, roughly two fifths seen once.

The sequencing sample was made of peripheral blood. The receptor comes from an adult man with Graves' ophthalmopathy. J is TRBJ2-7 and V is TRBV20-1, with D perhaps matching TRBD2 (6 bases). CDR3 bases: TGCAGTGCTAGAGAGGACTACTACGAGCAGTACTTC. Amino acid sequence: CSAREDYYEQYF.